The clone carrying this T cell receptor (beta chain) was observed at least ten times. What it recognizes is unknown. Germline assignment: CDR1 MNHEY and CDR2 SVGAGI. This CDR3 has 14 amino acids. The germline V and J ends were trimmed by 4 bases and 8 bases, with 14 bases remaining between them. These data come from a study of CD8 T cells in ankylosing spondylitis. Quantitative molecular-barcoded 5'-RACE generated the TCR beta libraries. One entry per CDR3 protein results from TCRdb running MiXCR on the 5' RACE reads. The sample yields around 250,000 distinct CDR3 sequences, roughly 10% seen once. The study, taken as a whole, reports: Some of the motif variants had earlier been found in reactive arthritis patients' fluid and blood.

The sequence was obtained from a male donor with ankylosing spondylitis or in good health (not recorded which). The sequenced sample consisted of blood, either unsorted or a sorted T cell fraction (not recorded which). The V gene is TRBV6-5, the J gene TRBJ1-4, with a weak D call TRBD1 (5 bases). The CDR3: CASSFSPRGEKLFF. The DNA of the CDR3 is TGTGCCAGCAGTTTTTCTCCCCGGGGCGAAAAACTGTTTTTT.